This entry concerns a single T cell receptor (beta chain). What it binds is not known. Germline CDR1 and CDR2: SGHTA and FQGNSA. The CDR3 contains 12 residues. The germline V and J ends were trimmed by 6 bases and 6 bases, with 9 bases remaining between them. Produced via immunoSEQ multiplex PCR; TCRdb's table is partial and in-frame only. The sample holds about 2,100,000 clones; more than 85% are singletons and the top ten take under 2%. Terminally differentiated effector memory CD45RA+ cells were left out of the naive CD8 fraction, which was CD45RO-negative and positively selected for CCR7. The data derive from a study of shared clonotypes between healthy human individuals. The overall study: Three plates were used per donor for CD4 naive, three for CD4 memory, two for CD8 naive and one for CD8 memory.

Whole-study findings and limits: Compared with clonotypes that all four donors shared, non-shared clonotypes had lower generation probabilities.

The genes are TRBV7-2 and TRBJ2-1; D ambiguous. Sequences were obtained from naive CD8+ T cells from PBMCs. The origin of this receptor is a man aged 18 to 30 in good health. Some clones in this sample may be carry-over from other donors' samples. The CDR3 DNA reads TGTGCCAGCAGGTTTAAAGGCAATGAGCAGTTCTTC. This gives the protein CASRFKGNEQFF.